This entry is about one T cell receptor (beta chain). An end of the junction does not agree with germline; a read error may underlie this. Preparing the TCRbeta library involved the use of unique molecular identifiers. MiXCR, run by TCRdb on the PCR reads, gives a single entry per CDR3 protein. The data contain 420,000 or so distinct CDR3 sequences, approximately 11% of them seen just once; the ten biggest clones take up 4.5% to 6%. This entry belongs to a study of T-cell reconstitution after alpha-beta-depleted transplantation in children. This CDR3 contains 16 residues. Per the germline V gene, CDR1 is LNHNV and CDR2 is YYDKDF (reference sequence).

Sequenced here: PBMCs from the stem cell graft donor, sampled from the stem cell graft. The chain employs TRBV15 and TRBJ2-1, with 12 bases that match TRBD2. The clonotype comes from a human donor who donated a stem cell graft to a child with acute myeloid leukemia. CDR3 loop: CATGSGTSGLFNEQFF. Here the CDR3 DNA reads TGTGCCACCGGCAGCGGGACTAGCGGGTTATTCAATGAGCAGTTCTTC.